This T cell receptor (beta chain) was sequenced during a study of shared clonotypes between healthy human individuals. Background on the study: Those who served as donors were a couple of women and a few men between the ages of 18 and 49.

The test was conducted at deep level. Data came from immunoSEQ multiplex PCR; TCRdb stores just in-frame clones and leaves some out. This repertoire shows 1.5 million to 2.5 million clones, approximately 95% found once; its top ten account for 1% to 1.5%. Terminally differentiated effector memory CD45RA+ cells were excluded by CCR7 positive selection of CD45RO-negative cells. Sequencing used naive CD8+ T cells sorted from blood. The receptor was isolated from a man younger than 30 in good health.

CDR3: CASSAGLFFYGYTF. CDR3 sequence (DNA): TGTGCCAGTAGTGCGGGACTCTTCTTCTATGGCTACACCTTC. The V call is TRBV19, the J call TRBJ1-2; possibly TRBD1 for D (5 bases). Germline V gene data show CDR1 as LNHDA and CDR2 as SQIVND (reference sequence). V shed 5 bases and J shed 4 bases, with 14 bases lying between them. The CDR3 is 14 residues long.